Below are 16 T cell receptor beta chains sequenced from a single sample in a study of T cells in Graves' hyperthyroidism and ophthalmopathy. Amplification of TCR beta CDR3 regions used RNA as the template. HTBI primers were used for first-round RT-PCR of the TCR CDR3. MiXCR, applied by TCRdb to the multiplex PCR reads, yields one record per CDR3 protein. Of approximately 610,000 distinct CDR3 sequences in the sample, 14% to 15% were seen once. What was sequenced was blood. Receptor source: a woman aged 40 to 50 with Graves' ophthalmopathy.

The table lists this clonotype with a count of one. The chain employs TRBV7-9 and TRBJ2-7; possible D gene TRBD2, 6 bases. Trimming cost V 6 bases and J 5 bases, with 17 bases left between them. This CDR3 is 14 amino acids long. Per the germline V gene, CDR1 is SEHNR and CDR2 is FQNEAQ (reference sequence). The CDR3 nucleotides read TGTGCCAGCAGGCTAGACCAGGAGGGGCACGAGCAGTACTTC. Its translation: CASRLDQEGHEQYF.

This clonotype has at least ten counts. The J gene is TRBJ2-2, the V gene TRBV28; D might be TRBD1 (6 bases). V lost 0 bases and J 6 bases, leaving 8 bases between the germline ends. The CDR3 runs to 14 residues. Germline-derived CDR1 and CDR2 are MDHEN and SYDVKM. The CDR3 bases are TGTGCCAGCAGTTTATGGGCAGGGGCCGGGGAGCTGTTTTTT. It encodes CASSLWAGAGELFF.

This clonotype was recorded at least ten times. This rearrangement joins TRBV27 to TRBJ2-7; tentatively, D is TRBD2 (6 bases). V was shortened by 3 bases and J by 2 bases, with 11 bases between the two germline ends. Germline V gene lookup returns CDR1 MNHEY and CDR2 SMNVEV (reference sequence). The CDR3 runs 14 residues. CDR3 nucleotides: TGTGCCAGCAGTTTTGGCCGGGAGACCTACGAGCAGTACTTC. This sequence encodes CASSFGRETYEQYF.

This clonotype has a count of ten or more. V usage is TRBV20-1 and J usage is TRBJ2-5; the D gene could be TRBD1 or TRBD2 (5 bases each). From germline, CDR1 is DFQATT and CDR2 SNEGSKA (reference sequence). V lost 0 bases and J 5 bases, leaving 19 bases between the germline ends. The CDR3 is 16 amino acids. For the CDR3, the DNA is TGCAGTGCTAGAGAGCCCCCGGGACGGAGGTTGGAGACCCAGTACTTC. Translating it yields CSAREPPGRRLETQYF.

There are many counts of this clonotype. The rearrangement links TRBV5-1 to TRBJ2-7, with D tentatively TRBD2 (5 bases). Trimming left V 0 bases short and J 2 bases short, with 9 bases between. This CDR3 spans 14 amino acids. The germline V gene encodes CDR1 SGHRS and CDR2 YFSETQ. This CDR3 reads CASSLAEGTYEQYF. The CDR3 DNA reads TGCGCCAGCAGCTTGGCCGAGGGAACCTACGAGCAGTACTTC.

This clonotype was counted between two and nine times. CDR3 in DNA: TGTGCCTGGAGTGTAGGACAGAAGGGCAATCAGCCCCAGCATTTT. Residues: CAWSVGQKGNQPQHF. This rearrangement joins TRBV30 to TRBJ1-5; TRBD1 is a possible D gene (6 bases). V was pared by 0 bases and J by 2 bases, with 11 bases between. The germline V gene has CDR1 GTSNPN and CDR2 SVGIG (reference sequence). The CDR3 runs to 15 residues.

This clonotype has ten or more counts. The rearrangement uses TRBV7-9 and TRBJ2-5; TRBD1 matches at 12 bases. V trimming: 2 bases; J trimming: 5 bases; junction bases outside the gene matches: 9. The germline V gene has CDR1 SEHNR and CDR2 FQNEAQ (reference sequence). The CDR3 loop spans 17 amino acids. This CDR3 is CASSLTSGTGGYETQYF. DNA of the CDR3: TGTGCCAGCAGCTTAACCTCCGGGACAGGGGGCTATGAGACCCAGTACTTC.

This clonotype was seen at least ten times. The rearrangement joins TRBV6-5 to TRBJ1-2, with 10 positions matching TRBD1. This CDR3 comprises 15 residues. Germline V gives CDR1 MNHEY, CDR2 SVGAGI. The ends lost 2 bases at V and 3 bases at J; junction bases unmatched: 3. CDR3 DNA sequence: TGTGCCAGCAGTTACACCGGGACAGGGGACTATGGCTACACCTTC. Its protein is CASSYTGTGDYGYTF.

The gene calls are TRBV5-1 and TRBJ2-3; 9 bases align to TRBD2. This CDR3 has 15 residues. V was pared by 4 bases and J by 6 bases, with 9 bases of the junction left unmatched. The germline CDR1 and CDR2 sequences are SGHRS and YFSETQ. The CDR3, as DNA: TGCGCCAGCAGCCTAGTAGCGGGAGTGTCCGATACGCAGTATTTT. This translates into CASSLVAGVSDTQYF.

This chain connects TRBV29-1 to TRBJ2-7; D is tentatively TRBD1 or TRBD2 (7 bases each). The ends were cut back, 6 bases at V and 0 bases at J, with 15 bases in the middle. The CDR3 spans 14 residues. Germline loops: CDR1 SQVTM, CDR2 ANQGSEA. The chain's CDR3 is CSVGGRTGSYEQYF. The CDR3 DNA reads as TGCAGCGTGGGGGGGCGGACAGGCTCCTACGAGCAGTACTTC.

Points on this clonotype: This may come from a read error, since a much larger clone is one base off. This chain joins TRBV7-2 and TRBJ1-1, with TRBD1 identical over 10 bases. The CDR3 spans 15 residues. V gave up 5 bases and J gave up 1 base; unmatched junction bases: 4. CDR1 is SGHTA and CDR2 is FQGNSA in the germline V gene. The CDR3 protein is CASSPGQGRNTEAFF. DNA of the CDR3: TGTGCCAGCAGCCCGGGACAGGGGAGGAACACTGAAGCTTTCTTT.

This clonotype has only one observation. The rearrangement joins TRBV30 to TRBJ1-5; no firm D call. CDR3 length: 13 amino acids. In germline, CDR1 is GTSNPN, CDR2 SVGIG (reference sequence). Trimming cost V 4 bases and J 6 bases, with 13 bases left between them. Written as DNA, the CDR3 is TGTGCCTGGATCGTGAGGAGTGGTCAGCCCCAGCATTTT. Amino acid sequence: CAWIVRSGQPQHF.

The chain employs TRBV3-1 and TRBJ2-1; 7 bases are shared with TRBD2. Germline lookup yields CDR1 LGHDT and CDR2 YNNKEL (reference sequence). The CDR3 totals 15 residues. J gave up 7 bases and V 0 bases, and 6 bases lay outside the gene matches. CDR3 nucleotide sequence: TGTGCCAGCAGCCAAGAGGGGCTAGCGGCAAATGAGCAGTTCTTC. Protein: CASSQEGLAANEQFF.

This clonotype was seen repeatedly, ten times or more. The chain recombines TRBV30 with TRBJ2-5; possible D gene TRBD2, 6 bases. Germline assignment: CDR1 GTSNPN and CDR2 SVGIG (reference sequence). This CDR3 has 16 amino acids. With 0 bases removed from V and 1 base from J, the gap between germline ends came to 15 bases. The CDR3 sequence is CAWSVGRGTTQETQYF. The CDR3 coding sequence is TGTGCCTGGAGTGTGGGGCGCGGGACCACCCAAGAGACCCAGTACTTC.

Only one count was recorded for this clonotype. This sequence joins TRBV6-5 and TRBJ2-7; the D gene is possibly TRBD1 (5 bases). CDR1 and CDR2 (germline): MNHEY, SVGAGI. The CDR3 spans 15 residues. V was clipped by 2 bases and J by 1 base, with 12 bases between them. The CDR3 region is CASSYQGDYSYEQYF. DNA for the CDR3: TGTGCCAGCAGTTACCAGGGTGATTATTCCTACGAGCAGTACTTC.

The rearrangement joins TRBV18 to TRBJ2-4, with D tentatively TRBD1 or TRBD2 (5 bases each). CDR1 is KGHSH, CDR2 LQKENI, per germline. Trimming stripped 5 bases from V and 0 bases from J, with 11 bases between. This CDR3 is built from 15 residues. DNA of the CDR3: TGTGCCAGCTCAAGGGACGGTTTAGCCAAAAACATTCAGTACTTC. Its translation is CASSRDGLAKNIQYF.